Shown below are 2 T cell receptor beta chains from a single sample sequenced in a study of beta chain features in type 1 diabetes. What was sequenced were expressed TCRB transcripts, since all of the isolated RNA had been reverse transcribed. This table comes from immunoSEQ multiplex PCR, and its TCRdb copy is limited to in-frame clones, with some not included. Seen here are some 250,000 clones, roughly a tenth observed once, and the top ten hold about 0.018%. These receptors' antigens are unknown. Study results and caveats: Researchers report that Type 1 diabetes patients had moderately but significantly shorter TCRB CDR3s across all four CD4+ subsets.

The sequenced material came from naive CD4+ T cells from blood. The receptors come from a young man with type 1 diabetes.

This sequence joins TRBV29-1 and TRBJ1-5; D remains ambiguous. Trimming took 0 bases from V and 3 from J, leaving 6 bases between them. There are 13 residues in the CDR3. Germline CDR1 SQVTM, CDR2 ANQGSEA. In nucleotides, the CDR3 is TGCAGCGTTGAAGAGGGCCCCAATCAGCCCCAGCATTTT. Its protein is CSVEEGPNQPQHF.

J is TRBJ1-6 and V is TRBV5-1, with 7 bases identical to TRBD1. The length of the CDR3 is 16 residues. Per the germline V gene, CDR1 is SGHRS and CDR2 is YFSETQ. The V segment lost 3 bases and the J segment 5 bases; nucleotides outside the gene matches: 8. CDR3 sequence reads: CASSSGQARNNSPLHF. CDR3 bases: TGCGCCAGCAGCTCTGGACAGGCGAGAAATAATTCACCCCTCCACTTT. The entire variable domain, with the rest obtained from reference TRBV5-1 and TRBJ1-6, is as follows: KAGVTQTPRYLIKTRGQQVTLSCSPISGHRSVSWYQQTPGQGLQFLFEYFSETQRNKGNFPGRFSGRQFSNSRSEMNVSTLELGDSALYLCASSSGQARNNSPLHFGNGTRLTVT.